Listed below are T cell receptor beta chains from one sample, sequenced in a study of Tregs in tolerant kidney transplant recipients. The repertoire was sequenced with immunoSEQ multiplex PCR; TCRdb's copy has only in-frame clones and lacks some. The table has 240,000 or so clones, about 86% seen once. Sample: CD4+ T cells from blood. The receptor set was obtained from a human donor in good health. Both conserved end residues are part of each CDR3. Fields, in order: clone size, D gene, V gene, J gene, CDR3 protein, CDR3 DNA. The D gene is left open where the match is weak. Clone size is given for some rows only: seen once, a few or many times, or a class if the clone is expanded.

.,TRBD1,TRBV27,TRBJ1-2,CASSARTGYGYTF,TGTGCCAGCAGTGCACGGACAGGGTATGGCTACACCTTC
.,TRBD2,TRBV10-1,TRBJ2-2,CASSELAGEGITGELFF,TGCGCCAGCAGTGAACTAGCGGGAGAGGGGATCACCGGGGAGCTGTTTTTT
.,TRBD1,TRBV5-1,TRBJ2-3,CASSSDVGDRGDTQYF,TGCGCCAGCAGCTCAGATGTAGGGGACAGGGGTGATACGCAGTATTTT
.,.,TRBV7-3,TRBJ1-4,CASSLSGGTGEKLFF,TGTGCCAGCAGCCTAAGTGGAGGGACCGGTGAAAAACTGTTTTTT
.,TRBD2,TRBV10-2,TRBJ2-7,CASSGKFWTSGSGEQYF,TGCGCCAGCAGTGGAAAGTTCTGGACTAGCGGGAGCGGTGAGCAGTACTTC
.,.,TRBV2,TRBJ1-2,CASDRDWGGYTF,TGTGCCAGCGATAGGGACTGGGGAGGCTACACCTTC
few,.,TRBV14,TRBJ2-7,CASSHSYEQYF,TGTGCCAGCAGCCACTCCTACGAGCAGTACTTC
few,.,TRBV5-6,TRBJ2-7,CASSLVGVGVGEQYF,TGTGCCAGCAGCTTGGTTGGGGTAGGGGTGGGGGAGCAGTACTTC
.,.,TRBV10-1,TRBJ1-1,CASQGGNTEAFF,TGCGCCAGCCAAGGAGGGAACACTGAAGCTTTCTTT
.,.,TRBV6-1,TRBJ2-7,CASSEGVGEQYF,TGTGCCAGCAGTGAAGGAGTAGGAGAGCAGTACTTC
.,TRBD1,TRBV19,TRBJ2-6,CASSGTAAGANVLTF,TGTGCCAGTAGTGGGACAGCAGCTGGGGCCAACGTCCTGACTTTC
few,.,TRBV7-2,TRBJ1-5,CASSPKTGNQPQHF,TGTGCCAGCAGCCCGAAAACGGGCAATCAGCCCCAGCATTTT
.,.,TRBV5-8,TRBJ1-1,CASSLGDLWNTEAFF,TGTGCCAGCAGCTTGGGGGACCTTTGGAACACTGAAGCTTTCTTT
.,TRBD2,TRBV7-6,TRBJ2-3,CASSLSSGGRDTQYF,TGTGCCAGCAGCTTATCTAGCGGGGGGCGGGATACGCAGTATTTT
once,.,TRBV7-7,TRBJ2-7,CASSTGALGEQYF,TGTGCCAGCAGCACGGGGGCTCTGGGAGAGCAGTACTTC
.,TRBD1,TRBV7-6,TRBJ2-7,CASSLAGQGSNEQYF,TGTGCCAGCAGCTTAGCGGGACAGGGGTCCAACGAGCAGTACTTC